This T cell receptor (beta chain) was sequenced for a study of blood T cells in healthy people across ages. Whole-study results and caveats: Relative to aged donors, long-lived donors carried more naive CD4+ cells and displayed higher diversity. Per million T cells, the diversity of TCR beta decreased roughly linearly as age advanced. Strong correlation was found linking TCR beta diversity to naive T cell percentage.

The individuals who served as donors were healthy Caucasians living in Russia, aged roughly 6 to 95. CDR1 MNHNS and CDR2 SASEGT come from the germline V gene. The CDR3 contains 20 residues. PCR was performed a second time for about 7 to 11 cycles using a sample-barcoded 5' primer and a J-beta primer mix. A single record per CDR3 protein comes from TCRdb applying MiXCR to the 5' RACE reads. The sample lists approximately 850,000 distinct CDR3 sequences; nearly 60% were seen once. For this clonotype: Antigen: not known. The junction departs from germline at one end; a sequencing error may be responsible.

The chain has TRBV6-1 and TRBJ2-1; 7 positions match TRBD2. The sequence derives from a young man in good health. Sequencing input: blood. In DNA form, the CDR3 reads TGCGCCAGTGATCAGTTTCGCCCTCTTAGCGGGTACCCAACCTACAATGAGCAGTTCTTC. Its translation: CASDQFRPLSGYPTYNEQFF.